Presented here are 31 T cell receptor beta chains from one specimen sequenced in a study of identical twins. TCRdb reprocessed the 5' RACE reads with MiXCR, giving one entry per CDR3 protein. The sample holds 350,000 to 600,000 distinct CDR3 sequences, 12% to 15% seen once. These data also formed part of another study, on yellow fever vaccine responses in identical twins.

Sequences were obtained from CD4+ T cells sorted from blood. Every receptor here comes from a woman between 18 and 30 years old in good health.

The rearrangement joins TRBV5-1 to TRBJ2-3; 10 positions match TRBD1. CDR1 and CDR2 (germline): SGHRS, YFSETQ. V was clipped by 1 base and J by 3 bases; unmatched bases: 8. CDR3 size: 17 residues. CDR3 sequence (DNA): TGCGCCAGCAGCTTGCCCCAAGACAGGGGGCTAACAGATACGCAGTATTTT. Translating gives CASSLPQDRGLTDTQYF.

This clonotype has only a few counts. This chain links TRBV7-2 with TRBJ2-3; TRBD1 matches at 11 bases. The CDR3 runs to 14 residues. In germline, CDR1 is SGHTA, CDR2 FQGNSA. The J segment lost 6 bases and the V segment lost 3 bases, leaving 2 bases of the junction unmatched. The DNA for the CDR3 is TGTGCCAGCAGCTTGGACAGGGGGCGGGATACGCAGTATTTT. Its protein product is CASSLDRGRDTQYF.

The table lists this clonotype with many counts. This chain uses TRBV12-3 or TRBV12-4 with TRBJ2-7; TRBD2 agrees at 11 bases. The CDR3 length is 14 residues. V was pared by 8 bases and J by 9 bases, with 12 bases of the junction left unmatched. Written as DNA, the CDR3 is TGTGCCAGCCACCCTAGCGGGGGGTCGGGGGTGCAGTACTTC. Its translation is CASHPSGGSGVQYF.

This clonotype came up many times. The chain is built from TRBV5-1 and TRBJ2-5, with a possible D match to TRBD2 (5 bases). Germline lookup yields CDR1 SGHRS and CDR2 YFSETQ. CDR3 size: 15 residues. V was trimmed by 0 bases and J by 5 bases, leaving 14 bases between them. CDR3 sequence reads: CASSLVSGNSETQYF. CDR3 DNA: TGCGCCAGCAGCTTGGTCTCCGGGAATTCGGAGACCCAGTACTTC. Combining the CDR3 with reference TRBV5-1 and TRBJ2-5 gives the whole variable domain KAGVTQTPRYLIKTRGQQVTLSCSPISGHRSVSWYQQTPGQGLQFLFEYFSETQRNKGNFPGRFSGRQFSNSRSEMNVSTLELGDSALYLCASSLVSGNSETQYFGPGTRLLVL.

The chain carries TRBV29-1 and TRBJ2-1; D unclear. Trimming took off 2 bases at V and 3 bases at J, with 11 bases between the two ends. The CDR3 totals 14 residues. From germline, CDR1 is SQVTM and CDR2 ANQGSEA. CDR3 region: CSVERQTRYNEQFF. The CDR3, as DNA: TGCAGCGTTGAACGCCAGACACGCTACAATGAGCAGTTCTTC.

This chain uses TRBV6-5 with TRBJ2-1, with 9 bases aligning to TRBD2. CDR1 and CDR2 from the germline V gene are MNHEY and SVGAGI. CDR3 size: 15 residues. V dropped 2 bases and J dropped 5; count of bases not matched to a gene: 4. The CDR3 sequence is CASSYGAGGHNEQFF. CDR3 coding DNA: TGTGCCAGCAGTTACGGGGCGGGAGGGCACAATGAGCAGTTCTTC.

This clonotype was observed at least ten times. The CDR3 region has the DNA TGTGCCAGCAGTCTGGGCGTCAGAAGACAGCCCCAGCATTTT. It is translated as CASSLGVRRQPQHF. The V gene is TRBV27, the J gene TRBJ1-5; D unclear. The V end was cut by 5 bases, the J end by 7 bases, with 15 bases between. Germline V lookup: CDR1 MNHEY, CDR2 SMNVEV (reference sequence). This CDR3 region has 14 residues.

This clonotype was seen only a few times. The chain recombines TRBV11-1 with TRBJ2-1, with 7 bases matching TRBD1. The CDR3 loop spans 13 amino acids. Germline-derived CDR1 and CDR2 are SGHAT and FQDESV (reference sequence). The V segment lost 5 bases and the J segment 7 bases; nucleotides outside the gene matches: 5. CDR3: CASSPTGANEQFF. The CDR3 DNA is TGTGCCAGCAGCCCTACAGGGGCTAATGAGCAGTTCTTC.

This clonotype has more than one count but fewer than ten. V and J are TRBV28 and TRBJ2-1; D might be TRBD2 (5 bases). CDR3 length: 14 residues. V dropped 2 bases and J dropped 7 bases, with 12 bases sitting between them. The germline gives CDR1 MDHEN, CDR2 SYDVKM. CDR3 sequence (DNA): TGTGCCAGCAGTTTAATTGATCGAGGGAATGAGCAGTTCTTC. Translation gives CASSLIDRGNEQFF.

V gene TRBV10-3 combines with J gene TRBJ2-5, with D unresolved. The CDR3 is made up of 14 amino acids. V lost 4 bases and J lost 0, with 9 bases in between. Germline loops: CDR1 ENHRY, CDR2 SYGVKD. The CDR3 nucleotides are TGTGCCATCAGTGGGCTACTTGACCAAGAGACCCAGTACTTC. Amino acids: CAISGLLDQETQYF.

The chain joins TRBV15 to TRBJ2-5; the match to TRBD2 covers 8 bases. This CDR3 is 16 amino acids long. From germline, CDR1 is LNHNV and CDR2 YYDKDF (reference sequence). J was trimmed by 5 bases and V by 1 base; bases with no gene match: 9. The CDR3 region is CATSRGRGGSRETQYF. The CDR3 DNA reads TGTGCCACCAGCAGAGGCCGCGGGGGGAGTAGGGAGACCCAGTACTTC.

In regard to this clonotype: One end of the junction fails to match germline, which may point to a read error. The chain is built from TRBV7-8 and TRBJ2-7, with D perhaps matching TRBD2 (6 bases). The CDR3 consists of 14 residues. Germline CDR1 and CDR2: SGHVS and FQNEAQ. This CDR3 is CASSKAGSSNEQYF. CDR3 bases: TGTGCCAGCAGCAAGGCGGGGAGCTCCAACGAGCAGTACTTC.

This clonotype was seen repeatedly, ten times or more. The CDR3 bases are TGCGCCAGCAGCCAAGAAGACACCTCTTATGGCTACACCTTC. Residues: CASSQEDTSYGYTF. This chain links TRBV4-1 with TRBJ1-2; D is ambiguous. CDR1 MGHRA and CDR2 YSYEKL come from the germline V gene. The CDR3 has 14 residues. Trimming cost V 0 bases and J 5 bases, with 10 bases left between them.

This clonotype has a handful of counts. The rearrangement links TRBV19 to TRBJ1-1; no reliable D call. CDR1 is LNHDA and CDR2 is SQIVND in the germline V gene (reference sequence). Trimming removed 9 bases from V and 3 bases from J, with 8 bases in between. The CDR3 runs 11 residues. The CDR3 coding sequence is TGTGCCAGCTTTACAGACACTGAAGCTTTCTTT. Amino acid sequence: CASFTDTEAFF.

J is TRBJ2-7 and V is TRBV14, with 7 bases aligning to TRBD1. The CDR3 totals 14 residues. Germline V gene data show CDR1 as SGHDN and CDR2 as FVKESK. Losses at the gene ends were 4 bases for V and 6 bases for J; bases not matched to a gene: 9. The CDR3 DNA is TGTGCCAGCAGCCGCTCAACAGGGGTTTCCGAGCAGTACTTC. Protein product: CASSRSTGVSEQYF. Full variable domain (remainder filled in from reference TRBV14 and TRBJ2-7): EAGVTQFPSHSVIEKGQTVTLRCDPISGHDNLYWYRRVMGKEIKFLLHFVKESKQDESGMPNNRFLAERTGGTYSTLKVQPAELEDSGVYFCASSRSTGVSEQYFGPGTRLTVT.

This clonotype has at least ten counts. The chain is built from TRBV4-1 and TRBJ2-7; 8 positions match TRBD2. V gave up 0 bases and J gave up 2 bases; unmatched junction bases: 3. Germline-derived CDR1 and CDR2 are MGHRA and YSYEKL. CDR3 length: 15 residues. The CDR3 region has the DNA TGCGCCAGCAGCCAAGAAAGCGGGAGCGCCTACGAGCAGTACTTC. Translation gives CASSQESGSAYEQYF.

This sequence joins TRBV5-1 and TRBJ2-1; D unresolved. In germline, CDR1 is SGHRS, CDR2 YFSETQ. Trimming pared 3 bases from V and 0 bases from J, leaving 13 bases between. The CDR3 extends over 16 amino acids. DNA of the CDR3: TGCGCCAGCAGCTCCGAGGAGTTAAGCTCCTACAATGAGCAGTTCTTC. Its protein is CASSSEELSSYNEQFF.

Many counts were recorded for this clonotype. The V call is TRBV4-3, the J call TRBJ2-1; tentative D call: TRBD1 (6 bases). V was clipped by 0 bases and J by 8 bases, with 14 bases between them. Germline CDR1 reads LGHNA; CDR2 reads YSLEER. This CDR3 contains 15 residues. The CDR3 loop is CASSQDWGQGYEQFF. In DNA, the CDR3 is TGCGCCAGCAGCCAAGATTGGGGGCAGGGCTATGAGCAGTTCTTC.

The rearrangement uses TRBV5-5 and TRBJ2-5, with no clear D. The CDR3 sequence is 12 residues long. Trimming cost V 2 bases and J 5 bases, with 7 bases left between them. Germline V CDR1 and CDR2: SGHKS, YYEKEE (reference sequence). The CDR3 region has the DNA TGTGCCAGCAGCTTCTCCTGGGAGACCCAGTACTTC. This translates into CASSFSWETQYF. The full variable domain, rest sourced from reference TRBV5-5 and TRBJ2-5, is DAGVTQSPTHLIKTRGQQVTLRCSPISGHKSVSWYQQVLGQGPQFIFQYYEKEERGRGNFPDRFSARQFPNYSSELNVNALLLGDSALYLCASSFSWETQYFGPGTRLLVL.

The chain uses TRBV12-5 and TRBJ2-1; no firm D call. This CDR3 is built from 14 residues. The germline CDR1 and CDR2 sequences are LGHNT and FRNRAP. Trimming stripped 2 bases from V and 4 bases from J, with 9 bases between. CDR3 DNA: TGTGCTAGTGGTTTGAACGGCGGATACAATGAGCAGTTCTTC. It specifies CASGLNGGYNEQFF.

This clonotype was seen more than once but under ten times. The chain links TRBV5-5 to TRBJ2-1; TRBD2 matches 9 bases. V trimming: 1 base; J trimming: 8 bases; junction bases outside the gene matches: 7. Germline assignment: CDR1 SGHKS and CDR2 YYEKEE (reference sequence). The CDR3 covers 15 residues. CDR3 loop: CASSLIIAGAYEQFF. Written as DNA, the CDR3 is TGTGCCAGCAGCTTGATAATAGCGGGGGCTTATGAGCAGTTCTTC.

The chain joins TRBV7-8 to TRBJ2-7; perhaps TRBD1 as D (6 bases). CDR3 length equals 14 residues. Trimming took 5 bases from V and 2 from J, leaving 13 bases between them. Germline CDR1 and CDR2: SGHVS and FQNEAQ. CDR3 nucleotide sequence: TGTGCCAGCAGCACCCGGGACACGACCTACGAGCAGTACTTC. This encodes CASSTRDTTYEQYF.

V and J are TRBV5-1 and TRBJ2-3; TRBD2 agrees at 12 bases. Germline CDR1 reads SGHRS; CDR2 reads YFSETQ. Trimming took 4 bases from V and 6 from J; bases not matched to a gene: 9. This CDR3 is 16 amino acids long. The DNA of the CDR3 is TGCGCCAGCAGCCCGAAGACTAGCGGGAGTGGTGATACGCAGTATTTT. Protein sequence: CASSPKTSGSGDTQYF.

A few counts support this clonotype. This chain links TRBV10-3 with TRBJ2-3; unclear D gene. The CDR3 sequence is 14 residues long. The germline gives CDR1 ENHRY, CDR2 SYGVKD. V shed 6 bases and J shed 1 base, with 11 bases lying between them. CDR3 nucleotide sequence: TGTGCCATCAGGACGGGCGGTGGCACAGATACGCAGTATTTT. It yields the protein CAIRTGGGTDTQYF.

The gene calls are TRBV5-1 and TRBJ2-3; perhaps D is TRBD1 or TRBD2 (6 bases each). Germline loops: CDR1 SGHRS, CDR2 YFSETQ. The CDR3 loop spans 19 amino acids. Trimming took off 0 bases at V and 0 bases at J, with 20 bases between the two ends. The CDR3 DNA reads as TGCGCCAGCAGCTTGGGGCCTCGTGGGGGGCCGCATAGCACAGATACGCAGTATTTT. Translated: CASSLGPRGGPHSTDTQYF.

J is TRBJ2-7 and V is TRBV10-3; 7 nucleotides align to TRBD1. Trimming took 0 bases from V and 0 from J; bases not matched to a gene: 8. This CDR3 is built from 17 residues. The germline V gene has CDR1 ENHRY and CDR2 SYGVKD. CDR3 sequence (DNA): TGTGCCATCAGTGAGTCGAGGGGCAGGGGGAGCTCCTACGAGCAGTACTTC. Protein product: CAISESRGRGSSYEQYF.

V gene TRBV6-1 combines with J gene TRBJ2-3, with D unclear. V was shortened by 6 bases and J by 2 bases, with 12 bases between the two germline ends. The V gene's germline CDR1 is MNHNS and CDR2 SASEGT. This CDR3 spans 14 amino acids. Here the CDR3 DNA reads TGTGCCAGCAGAGTGACCCCGAACACAGATACGCAGTATTTT. Translation gives CASRVTPNTDTQYF.

The chain employs TRBV14 and TRBJ2-7, with 7 bases lining up with TRBD1. This CDR3 spans 11 amino acids. The trim removed 3 bases at V and 11 bases at J, leaving 4 bases unmatched. Germline values: CDR1 SGHDN, CDR2 FVKESK. The CDR3 here is CASSQKDREYF. DNA for the CDR3: TGTGCCAGCAGCCAGAAAGACAGGGAGTACTTC.

This clonotype was seen many times. This rearrangement joins TRBV6-6 to TRBJ2-7; no clear D gene. Germline V lookup: CDR1 MNHNY, CDR2 SVGAGI (reference sequence). Deletions cut 4 bases from V and 0 bases from J, with 1 base between. The CDR3 length is 11 residues. CDR3 residues: CASSFSYEQYF. Written as DNA, the CDR3 is TGTGCCAGCAGTTTCTCCTACGAGCAGTACTTC.

The chain carries TRBV20-1 and TRBJ1-5, with 7 bases matching TRBD1. The CDR3 contains 13 residues. Germline CDR1 and CDR2: DFQATT and SNEGSKA (reference sequence). The V and J ends lost 6 bases and 2 bases, in that order; junction bases with no gene match: 4. In nucleotides, the CDR3 is TGCAGTGCCCGACAGGGCCGCAATCAGCCCCAGCATTTT. This sequence encodes CSARQGRNQPQHF.

CDR3 sequence reads: CASSPVSGNNQPQHF. The CDR3 coding sequence is TGTGCCAGCAGTCCAGTGTCAGGGAATAATCAGCCCCAGCATTTT. The rearrangement uses TRBV28 and TRBJ1-5; possibly TRBD1 for D (5 bases). V shed 5 bases and J shed 4 bases, with 15 bases lying between them. The germline gives CDR1 MDHEN, CDR2 SYDVKM. The CDR3 spans 15 residues. The complete variable domain, with remaining parts taken from reference TRBV28 and TRBJ1-5, reads DVKVTQSSRYLVKRTGEKVFLECVQDMDHENMFWYRQDPGLGLRLIYFSYDVKMKEKGDIPEGYSVSREKKERFSLILESASTNQTSMYLCASSPVSGNNQPQHFGDGTRLSIL.